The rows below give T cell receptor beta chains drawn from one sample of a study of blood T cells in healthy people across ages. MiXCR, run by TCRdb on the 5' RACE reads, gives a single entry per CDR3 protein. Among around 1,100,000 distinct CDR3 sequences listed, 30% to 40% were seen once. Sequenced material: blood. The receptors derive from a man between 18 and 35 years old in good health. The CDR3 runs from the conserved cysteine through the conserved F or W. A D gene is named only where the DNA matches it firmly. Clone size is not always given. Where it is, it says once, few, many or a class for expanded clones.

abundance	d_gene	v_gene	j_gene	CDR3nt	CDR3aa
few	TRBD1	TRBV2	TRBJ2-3	TGTGCCAGCAGGAACAGGGGGAGCACAGATACGCAGTATTTT	CASRNRGSTDTQYF
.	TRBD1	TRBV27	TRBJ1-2	TGTGCCAGCAGTCTATATCCGGGGACAGAATATGGCTACACCTTC	CASSLYPGTEYGYTF
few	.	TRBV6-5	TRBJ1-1	TGTGCCAGCAGATCTCGGGGCTCCTCCACTGAAGCTTTCTTT	CASRSRGSSTEAFF
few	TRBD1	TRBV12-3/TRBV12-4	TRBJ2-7	TGTGCCAGCAGTTCCGGGACAGGGGAGTCCTACGAGCAGTACTTC	CASSSGTGESYEQYF
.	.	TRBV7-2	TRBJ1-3	TGTGCCAGCAGCTTAACCAGGACGGGAAGCTCTGGAAACACCATATATTTT	CASSLTRTGSSGNTIYF
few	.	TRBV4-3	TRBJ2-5	TGCGCCAGCAGCCAAGATATAGGAGGTATGGAGAATGAGCAGTACTTC	CASSQDIGGMENEQYF
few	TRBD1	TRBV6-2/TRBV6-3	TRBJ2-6	TGTGCCAGCAGTTGGATCCTAGGGGGCAATGGGGCCAACGTCCTGACTTTC	CASSWILGGNGANVLTF
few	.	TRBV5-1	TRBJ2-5	TGCGCCAGCAGCGGGACCTCCCATGAGACCCAGTACTTC	CASSGTSHETQYF
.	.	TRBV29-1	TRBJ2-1	TGCAGCGCGATAAGGGGGGGCTCCTACAATGAGCAGTTCTTC	CSAIRGGSYNEQFF
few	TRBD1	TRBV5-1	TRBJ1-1	TGCGCCAGCAGCCTTAGGGGACAGGGGTGGACTGAAGCTTTCTTT	CASSLRGQGWTEAFF
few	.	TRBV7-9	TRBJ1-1	TGTGCCAGCAGCTTTCCACTCGGACCTCGCACTGAAGCTTTCTTT	CASSFPLGPRTEAFF
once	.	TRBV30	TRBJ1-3	TGTGCCTGGAGTTTAGGACCAATTTTTTCCTCTGGAAACACCATATATTTT	CAWSLGPIFSSGNTIYF
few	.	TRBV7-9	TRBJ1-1	TGTGCCAGCAGCTTAGCTGGGGCGGAAAACACTGAAGCTTTCTTT	CASSLAGAENTEAFF
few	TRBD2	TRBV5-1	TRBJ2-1	TGCGCCAGCAGCTTGGCTAGCGGGGGGCTATACAATGAGCAGTTCTTC	CASSLASGGLYNEQFF
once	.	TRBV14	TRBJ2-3	TGTGCCAGCAGCCAAGTCCAGGCAGATACGCAGTATTTT	CASSQVQADTQYF
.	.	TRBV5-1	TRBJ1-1	TGCGCCAGCAGCTGGACAGTAGGTCGAACTGAAGCTTTCTTT	CASSWTVGRTEAFF
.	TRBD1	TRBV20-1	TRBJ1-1	TGCAGTCCCTCGACTGGGACAGCCGCCCGGATCCTGGCTTTCTTT	CSPSTGTAARILAFF
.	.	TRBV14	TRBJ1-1	TGTGCCAGCAGCGCGCCGGGATCCTCCGGAGCTTTCTTT	CASSAPGSSGAFF
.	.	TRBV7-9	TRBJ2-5	TGTGCCAGCAGCTCCGCGATAGACAGCCGGCGGACCCAGTACTTC	CASSSAIDSRRTQYF
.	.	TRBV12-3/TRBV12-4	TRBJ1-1	TGTGCCGGCAGGTTAGGCTGTATGAACACTGAAGCTTTCTTT	CAGRLGCMNTEAFF
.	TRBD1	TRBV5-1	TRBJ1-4	TGCGCCAGCAGCCTGGACAGGGGGCGGATGACTAATGAAAAACTGTTTTTT	CASSLDRGRMTNEKLFF
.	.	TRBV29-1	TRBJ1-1	TGCAGCGGGGCCTGGAACACTGAAGCTTTCTTT	CSGAWNTEAFF
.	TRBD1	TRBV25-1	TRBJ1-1	TGTGCCAGCAGTGAATTGGACAGGGCGAACACTGAAGCTTTCTTT	CASSELDRANTEAFF
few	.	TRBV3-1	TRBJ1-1	TGTGCCAGCCTGAATGAGGGGATGAACACTGAAGCTTTCTTT	CASLNEGMNTEAFF
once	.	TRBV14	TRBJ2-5	TGTGCCAGCAGCCTCGGTGGAGTTCGGTACTTC	CASSLGGVRYF
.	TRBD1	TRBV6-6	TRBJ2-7	TGTGCCAGCAGTGGACGGGACAGCTACGAGCAGTACTTC	CASSGRDSYEQYF
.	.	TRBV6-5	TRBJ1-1	TGTGCCAGCAGTTACCAGGGCTTTAGGAACACTGAAGCTTTCTTT	CASSYQGFRNTEAFF
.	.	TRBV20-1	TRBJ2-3	TGCAGTGCTAGTGGGACGACAGTCACAGATACGCAGTATTTT	CSASGTTVTDTQYF
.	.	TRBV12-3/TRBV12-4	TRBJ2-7	TGTGCCAGCAGTGCCGGGGGACGTGAGCAGTACTTC	CASSAGGREQYF
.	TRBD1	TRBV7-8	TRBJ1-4	TGTGCCAGCAGTCCCCGCCCCGGGACAGGAAAACTGTTTTTT	CASSPRPGTGKLFF
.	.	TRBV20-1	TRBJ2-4	TGCAGTGCTAGTAGTGGCCTCGGAGCCAAAAACATTCAGTACTTC	CSASSGLGAKNIQYF
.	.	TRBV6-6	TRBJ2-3	TGTGCCGGCACTTCGGTTAATACGCAGTATTTT	CAGTSVNTQYF
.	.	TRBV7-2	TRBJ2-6	TGTGCCAGCAGCGCCCGAGATGGGGCCAACGTCCCGACTTTC	CASSARDGANVPTF
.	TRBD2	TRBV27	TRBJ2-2	TGTGCCAGCAGCCTACTAGCGGGGGTCACCGGGGAGCTGTTTTTT	CASSLLAGVTGELFF
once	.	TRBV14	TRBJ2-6	TGTGCCAGCAGCCAAGGGGGGGCCAACGTCCTGACTTTC	CASSQGGANVLTF
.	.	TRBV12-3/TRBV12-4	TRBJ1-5	TGTGCCAGCAGTTATGACAGCTACAATCAGCCCCAGCATTTT	CASSYDSYNQPQHF
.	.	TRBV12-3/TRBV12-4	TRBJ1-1	TGTGCCAGCAGTGATCAGGGTGAAGCTTTCTTT	CASSDQGEAFF
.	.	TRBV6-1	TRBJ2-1	TGTGCCAGCAGGCCAGGGGTTTACAATGAGCAGTTCTTC	CASRPGVYNEQFF
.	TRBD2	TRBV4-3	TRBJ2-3	TGCGCCAGCAGCCAAGGTGTTAGCGGGGGGCCTAGCACAGATACGCAGTATTTT	CASSQGVSGGPSTDTQYF
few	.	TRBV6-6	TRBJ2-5	TGTGCCAGCAGTTTGGGGGGGGCCCTAAACCAAGAGACCCAGTACTTC	CASSLGGALNQETQYF
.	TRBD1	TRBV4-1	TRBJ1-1	TGCGCCAGCAGCACCCGACAGGGGCACACTGAAGCTTTCTTT	CASSTRQGHTEAFF
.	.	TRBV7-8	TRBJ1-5	TGTGCCAGCAGCCCCCAAGTCTGGGACACCCGCAATCAGCCCCAGCATTTT	CASSPQVWDTRNQPQHF
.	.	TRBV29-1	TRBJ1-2	TGCAGCGTTGAAGGGGGGACTCGAGCTAGCTATGGCTACACCTTC	CSVEGGTRASYGYTF
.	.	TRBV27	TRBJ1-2	TGTGCCAGCAGTGTCAACAGAGATCTTAACTATGGCTACACCTTC	CASSVNRDLNYGYTF
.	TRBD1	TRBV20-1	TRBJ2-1	TGCAGTGCGAAGGGACAGGGTTACAATGAGCAGTTCTTC	CSAKGQGYNEQFF
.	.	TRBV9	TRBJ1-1	TGTGCCAGCAGCGTGCATGACACTGAAGCTTTCTTT	CASSVHDTEAFF
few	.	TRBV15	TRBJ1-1	TGTGCCACCAGCAGGAGGGGGAAGGGAGTGACTGAAGCTTTCTTT	CATSRRGKGVTEAFF
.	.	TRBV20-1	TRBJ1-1	TGCAGTGCTAGAGATTTCGGTAACACTGAAGCTTTCTTT	CSARDFGNTEAFF
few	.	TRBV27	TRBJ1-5	TGTGCCAGCAGTTTAGTCGGGGGCGGGCAGCCCCAGCATTTT	CASSLVGGGQPQHF
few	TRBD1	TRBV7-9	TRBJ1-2	TGTGCCAGCAGCCCCGGACAGGGGTACTATGGCTACACCTTC	CASSPGQGYYGYTF
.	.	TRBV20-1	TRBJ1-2	TGCAGTTCTTTCCCTCAAGGGGTTCGTGGCTACACCTTC	CSSFPQGVRGYTF
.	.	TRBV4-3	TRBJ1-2	TGCGCCAGCAGCCGGGCAGGGGCAACCTATGGCTACACCTTC	CASSRAGATYGYTF
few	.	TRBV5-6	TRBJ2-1	TGTGCCAGCAGCCACGGGCGGCACAGGGTATACAATGAGCAGTTCTTC	CASSHGRHRVYNEQFF
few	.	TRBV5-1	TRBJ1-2	TGCGCCAGCAGCTTGGGCGGAGAGGGCTATGGCTACACCTTC	CASSLGGEGYGYTF
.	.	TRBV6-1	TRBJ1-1	TGTGCCAGCAGTGAACTGGGAGGGCCGAACACTGAAGCTTTCTTT	CASSELGGPNTEAFF